The 17 T cell receptor beta chains given below trace back to one sample, sequenced in a study of PD-L1 blockade in urothelial cancer. The sample's time point: peripheral blood 6 weeks after treatment start. Produced via immunoSEQ multiplex PCR; TCRdb's table is partial and in-frame only. The top ten clones hold 3% to 4.5% of a sample with some 110,000 clones, roughly 90% of them seen once. The sample here was PBMCs, taken around atezolizumab (anti-PD-L1) treatment. Source of these receptors: a man in his fifties or sixties with urothelial cancer.

The V and J genes are TRBV18 and TRBJ2-3; 7 bases map to TRBD2. CDR1 and CDR2 from the germline V gene are KGHSH and LQKENI. V shed 4 bases and J 2 bases; nucleotides not matched to a gene: 9. The CDR3 runs 16 residues. The CDR3 DNA reads as TGTGCCAGCTCACTCAGTAGCGGGTTGTCCACAGATACGCAGTATTTT. It yields the protein CASSLSSGLSTDTQYF.

The chain combines TRBV2 with TRBJ2-5; D is uncertain. CDR1 is SNHLY, CDR2 FYNNEI, per germline. The germline V and J ends were trimmed by 1 base and 4 bases, with 7 bases remaining between them. The CDR3 contains 13 residues. The CDR3 nucleotides are TGTGCCAGCAGTGAAGTGTCGTCAGAGACCCAGTACTTC. Amino acids: CASSEVSSETQYF.

The genes are TRBV7-2 and TRBJ2-2; the match to TRBD2 covers 9 bases. Germline CDR1 and CDR2: SGHTA and FQGNSA. The CDR3 contains 16 residues. Trimming took 4 bases from V and 1 from J; bases not matched to a gene: 4. CDR3 DNA sequence: TGTGCCAGCAGCTCTCCAGCGGGAGGGAACACCGGGGAGCTGTTTTTT. This translates into CASSSPAGGNTGELFF.

V usage is TRBV11-1 and J usage is TRBJ2-7, with D possibly TRBD2 on 5 matching bases. Trimming stripped 2 bases from V and 1 base from J, with 9 bases between. Looked up from germline, CDR1 is SGHAT and CDR2 is FQDESV (reference sequence). The CDR3 totals 14 residues. CDR3 nucleotide sequence: TGTGCCAGCAGCTTATTAGCGTTATCCTACGAGCAGTACTTC. Encoded protein: CASSLLALSYEQYF. The variable domain in full, completed from reference TRBV11-1 and TRBJ2-7, reads EAEVAQSPRYKITEKSQAVAFWCDPISGHATLYWYRQILGQGPELLVQFQDESVVDDSQLPKDRFSAERLKGVDSTLKIQPAELGDSAMYLCASSLLALSYEQYFGPGTRLTVT.

This sequence joins TRBV5-5 and TRBJ2-3; perhaps TRBD2 as D (6 bases). Looked up from germline, CDR1 is SGHKS and CDR2 is YYEKEE (reference sequence). The germline V and J ends were trimmed by 0 bases and 5 bases, with 13 bases remaining between them. The CDR3 is made up of 15 amino acids. The CDR3 sequence: CASSLARGLGDTQYF. CDR3 nucleotides: TGTGCCAGCAGCTTGGCCCGGGGGTTAGGAGATACGCAGTATTTT.

The rearrangement uses TRBV6-1 and TRBJ2-5; weak D call: TRBD2 (6 bases). The CDR3 has 15 amino acids. V was cut by 6 bases and J by 2 bases, with 16 bases left in between. Germline CDR1 reads MNHNS; CDR2 reads SASEGT. The CDR3 reads CASSVKGGKQETQYF. As DNA, the CDR3 is TGTGCCAGCAGCGTCAAGGGAGGTAAACAAGAGACCCAGTACTTC.

The genes are TRBV29-1 and TRBJ2-7; D may be TRBD2 (6 bases). The CDR3 consists of 13 residues. Trimming pared 2 bases from V and 2 bases from J, leaving 10 bases between. The V gene's germline CDR1 is SQVTM and CDR2 ANQGSEA. DNA of the CDR3: TGCAGCGTTGAAAGGACGGGAGCCTACGAGCAGTACTTC. Translated, it gives CSVERTGAYEQYF.

J is TRBJ2-3 and V is TRBV23-1, with D maybe TRBD1 (6 bases). TRBV23-1 is flagged as an ORF with uncertain function. V lost 6 bases and J 0 bases, leaving 34 bases between the germline ends. This CDR3 has 22 amino acids. In DNA, the CDR3 is TGCGCCAGCAGCCAAAAACACCTGGACAGCTCGACATTCAAAACTAGCACAGATACGCAGTATTTT. This translates into CASSQKHLDSSTFKTSTDTQYF.

This clone turned up a few times. The chain has TRBV5-1 and TRBJ2-2; 11 bases line up with TRBD2. The CDR3 loop spans 15 amino acids. With V trimmed by 4 bases and J by 3 bases, 2 bases remained unmatched. Germline V lookup: CDR1 SGHRS, CDR2 YFSETQ. The CDR3 bases are TGCGCCAGCAGCAAACTAGCGGGGGACACCGGGGAGCTGTTTTTT. Encoded protein: CASSKLAGDTGELFF.

V gene TRBV27 combines with J gene TRBJ2-7; tentatively, D is TRBD1 (6 bases). CDR1 is MNHEY and CDR2 is SMNVEV in the germline V gene (reference sequence). Trimming took 5 bases from V and 0 from J, leaving 14 bases between them. The CDR3 consists of 15 residues. The CDR3 region is CASSNYRDPSYEQYF. The CDR3 nucleotides read TGTGCCAGCAGTAACTACAGGGACCCCTCCTACGAGCAGTACTTC.

The V and J genes are TRBV10-2 and TRBJ2-3, with 8 bases matching TRBD1. Germline V gene lookup returns CDR1 WSHSY and CDR2 SAAADI. V dropped 0 bases and J dropped 4; count of bases not matched to a gene: 3. The length of the CDR3 is 15 residues. CDR3 region: CASSESRTGPDTQYF. CDR3 coding DNA: TGCGCCAGCAGTGAGTCTAGGACAGGGCCAGATACGCAGTATTTT.

The rearrangement joins TRBV19 to TRBJ2-4; TRBD1 matches at 9 bases. This CDR3 has 18 amino acids. Germline assignment: CDR1 LNHDA and CDR2 SQIVND (reference sequence). V was pared by 3 bases and J by 0 bases, with 9 bases of the junction left unmatched. The CDR3 spells CASSIRGQGTLAKNIQYF. CDR3 sequence (DNA): TGTGCCAGTAGTATCAGGGGACAGGGAACACTAGCCAAAAACATTCAGTACTTC.

The chain combines TRBV15 with TRBJ2-7; D possibly corresponds to TRBD2 (6 bases). Germline values: CDR1 LNHNV, CDR2 YYDKDF (reference sequence). The CDR3 is 15 amino acids. V was clipped by 5 bases and J by 1 base, with 15 bases between them. The CDR3 region is CATSGQTSLSYEQYF. CDR3 DNA: TGTGCCACCAGCGGCCAGACTAGTCTTTCCTACGAGCAGTACTTC.

Worth noting for this clone: Mismatch with germline at one junction end may stem from a read error. This chain joins TRBV29-1 and TRBJ2-3, with D perhaps matching TRBD1 (5 bases). Germline lookup yields CDR1 SQVTM and CDR2 ANQGSEA. This CDR3 has 11 amino acids. The CDR3 reads CSVQDSRAQYF. The CDR3 DNA follows: TGCAGCGTTCAAGACTCCAGGGCGCAGTATTTT.

The J gene is TRBJ1-2, the V gene TRBV10-3; 10 bases align to TRBD1. Germline V CDR1 and CDR2: ENHRY, SYGVKD. Losses at the gene ends were 11 bases for V and 6 bases for J; bases not matched to a gene: 12. The CDR3 has 14 amino acids. This CDR3 is CAASGTGEGNGYTF. CDR3 nucleotides: TGTGCCGCCTCCGGGACAGGGGAAGGGAATGGCTACACCTTC.

The rearrangement links TRBV5-1 to TRBJ2-5; TRBD1 aligns across 10 bases. The CDR3 has 14 amino acids. Germline CDR1 is SGHRS and CDR2 is YFSETQ. With V trimmed by 3 bases and J by 5 bases, 4 bases remained unmatched. The DNA of the CDR3 is TGCGCCAGCAGCTCGGGACAGGGGTTGGAGACCCAGTACTTC. Amino acid sequence: CASSSGQGLETQYF.

V gene TRBV6-1 combines with J gene TRBJ2-3, with D possibly matching TRBD2 (5 bases). The ends were cut back, 6 bases at V and 3 bases at J, with 13 bases in the middle. This CDR3 is built from 14 residues. Germline V gene sequence: CDR1 MNHNS, CDR2 SASEGT. The CDR3 protein is CASSAIRTTDTQYF. For the CDR3, the DNA is TGTGCCAGCAGCGCTATTAGGACTACAGATACGCAGTATTTT.